The 26 T cell receptor beta chains given below trace back to one sample, sequenced in a study of shared clonotypes between healthy human individuals. Clones were sequenced by immunoSEQ multiplex PCR, and TCRdb holds only the in-frame ones, with some missing. The data contain about 2.4 million clones, 80% to 95% of them singletons. Sequenced sample: naive CD4+ T cells from PBMCs. Subset defined: CD45RA+ positively selected. The receptors come from a man aged 18-30 years in good health. Some clones in this sample may be carry-over from other donors' samples.

A single count supports this clone. This rearrangement joins TRBV5-1 to TRBJ1-4; D not resolved. The germline gives CDR1 SGHRS, CDR2 YFSETQ. Trimming shortened V by 2 bases and J by 0 bases, and 11 bases separated the two germline ends. The CDR3 is 16 residues long. The CDR3 sequence is CASSFRGPATNEKLFF. The CDR3 DNA reads TGCGCCAGCAGCTTTCGGGGTCCCGCAACTAATGAAAAACTGTTTTTT.

This chain links TRBV10-3 with TRBJ1-2; 9 bases align to TRBD1. J was trimmed by 8 bases and V by 6 bases; bases with no gene match: 16. Germline CDR1 reads ENHRY; CDR2 reads SYGVKD. The CDR3 has 16 residues. CDR3 loop: CAIRPGQGRLLGGYTF. DNA for the CDR3: TGTGCCATCAGACCGGGACAGGGTCGCCTCCTGGGCGGCTACACCTTC.

The chain employs TRBV28 and TRBJ2-2; perhaps TRBD2 as D (5 bases). The CDR3 is made up of 14 amino acids. CDR1 MDHEN and CDR2 SYDVKM come from the germline V gene. Trimming shortened V by 6 bases and J by 6 bases, and 14 bases separated the two germline ends. The CDR3 loop is CASRLDGVSGELFF. CDR3 nucleotides: TGTGCCAGCAGACTCGACGGGGTTTCCGGGGAGCTGTTTTTT.

This clone was observed once. The chain is built from TRBV5-1 and TRBJ2-7; D unclear. Germline V gene lookup returns CDR1 SGHRS and CDR2 YFSETQ. There are 12 residues in the CDR3. With 2 bases removed from V and 2 bases from J, the gap between germline ends came to 5 bases. The CDR3 DNA is TGCGCCAGCAGCTTCGGAACCTACGAGCAGTACTTC. Translating gives CASSFGTYEQYF.

The V call is TRBV2, the J call TRBJ2-5; 10 bases are shared with TRBD1. This CDR3 comprises 15 residues. V lost 7 bases to trimming and J lost 4 bases; unmatched junction nucleotides: 9. Germline V gene lookup returns CDR1 SNHLY and CDR2 FYNNEI. CDR3 in amino acids: CASTGDRGQGETQYF. The CDR3 coding sequence is TGTGCCAGCACCGGGGACAGGGGTCAGGGAGAGACCCAGTACTTC.

This chain joins TRBV5-1 and TRBJ1-2; possible D gene TRBD1, 5 bases. V lost 0 bases to trimming and J lost 8 bases, with 11 bases between them. The germline gives CDR1 SGHRS, CDR2 YFSETQ. The length of the CDR3 is 13 residues. The CDR3 protein is CASSLAGKEGYTF. The DNA for the CDR3 is TGCGCCAGCAGCTTGGCAGGGAAGGAAGGCTACACCTTC.

The rearrangement uses TRBV4-1 and TRBJ2-5, with 7 bases fitting TRBD2. CDR3 length: 16 residues. Trimming at V came to 1 base and at J to 5 bases, leaving 10 bases not matched to a gene. Germline CDR1 is MGHRA and CDR2 is YSYEKL. CDR3 sequence: CASSQVGRERWETQYF. As DNA, the CDR3 is TGCGCCAGCAGCCAAGTTGGGCGGGAGAGATGGGAGACCCAGTACTTC.

The rearrangement uses TRBV6-4 and TRBJ1-1, with D uncertain. This CDR3 comprises 13 residues. V was clipped by 4 bases and J by 4 bases, with 10 bases between them. Germline V CDR1 and CDR2: MRHNA, SNTAGT. The CDR3 sequence: CASSAGFGTEAFF. The CDR3 DNA reads TGTGCCAGCAGTGCGGGTTTTGGCACTGAAGCTTTCTTT.

The chain uses TRBV4-1 and TRBJ2-1, with D possibly being TRBD2 (6 bases). Trimming stripped 0 bases from V and 4 bases from J, with 13 bases between. The germline CDR1 and CDR2 sequences are MGHRA and YSYEKL. CDR3 size: 16 residues. CDR3 sequence (DNA): TGCGCCAGCAGCCAAGAGGGACTTACTGTATACAATGAGCAGTTCTTC. This sequence encodes CASSQEGLTVYNEQFF.

The chain carries TRBV21-1 and TRBJ2-1. TRBV21-1 is deemed a pseudogene. The CDR3 is 16 residues long. CDR3 protein: CASSKVPLGTYNEQFF. CDR3 bases: TGTGCCAGCAGCAAAGTTCCGTTAGGGACCTACAATGAGCAGTTCTTC.

The rearrangement links TRBV5-5 to TRBJ2-7; no clear D gene. Germline-derived CDR1 and CDR2 are SGHKS and YYEKEE (reference sequence). V was trimmed by 0 bases and J by 0 bases, leaving 10 bases between them. CDR3 length: 15 residues. CDR3 sequence: CASSLADSYSYEQYF. The CDR3 DNA sequence: TGTGCCAGCAGCTTGGCAGACTCTTACTCCTACGAGCAGTACTTC.

V and J are TRBV6-6 and TRBJ2-1, with D possibly TRBD2 on 5 matching bases. Trimming left V 6 bases short and J 3 bases short, with 12 bases between. Germline CDR1 is MNHNY and CDR2 is SVGAGI (reference sequence). The CDR3 is made up of 14 amino acids. The CDR3 reads CASSPARGYNEQFF. In DNA, the CDR3 is TGTGCCAGCAGCCCTGCCCGGGGCTACAATGAGCAGTTCTTC.

The chain links TRBV19 to TRBJ1-5, with D hard to call. Germline CDR1 reads LNHDA; CDR2 reads SQIVND (reference sequence). Trimming cost V 5 bases and J 0 bases, with 11 bases left between them. The CDR3 has 15 residues. Here the CDR3 DNA reads TGTGCCAGTAGTTCTACCGGGAATAGCAATCAGCCCCAGCATTTT. The encoded protein is CASSSTGNSNQPQHF.

This clone was seen just once. V and J are TRBV19 and TRBJ2-5; 8 nucleotides align to TRBD2. The CDR3 is 17 residues long. V was clipped by 9 bases and J by 3 bases; unmatched bases: 18. Germline V gene lookup returns CDR1 LNHDA and CDR2 SQIVND (reference sequence). The CDR3 loop reads CARRIGREALWEETQYF. Here the CDR3 DNA reads TGTGCCAGGAGAATAGGGCGGGAGGCTCTTTGGGAAGAGACCCAGTACTTC.

The chain employs TRBV27 and TRBJ2-2; D unclear. Germline values: CDR1 MNHEY, CDR2 SMNVEV (reference sequence). CDR3 length: 15 residues. V lost 1 base and J lost 6, with 12 bases in between. The CDR3 DNA follows: TGTGCCAGCAGTTTATTCCAGATCGGTTCCGGGGAGCTGTTTTTT. This codes for CASSLFQIGSGELFF.

The chain uses TRBV28 and TRBJ2-3; 10 bases fit TRBD2. The trim removed 5 bases at V and 4 bases at J, leaving 6 bases unmatched. The CDR3 sequence is 15 residues long. From germline, CDR1 is MDHEN and CDR2 SYDVKM. CDR3 coding DNA: TGTGCCAGCAGTCAGCTGAGCGGGGGGGCAGATACGCAGTATTTT. It encodes CASSQLSGGADTQYF.

This chain uses TRBV2 with TRBJ1-4; 7 bases agree with TRBD1. The CDR3 length is 15 residues. Per the germline V gene, CDR1 is SNHLY and CDR2 is FYNNEI. V was pared by 1 base and J by 2 bases, with 1 base of the junction left unmatched. The CDR3 DNA is TGTGCCAGCAGTGAAGTGACAGGGACTAATGAAAAACTGTTTTTT. Amino acid sequence: CASSEVTGTNEKLFF.

The chain combines TRBV5-1 with TRBJ2-7, with 11 bases matching TRBD2. After removal of 4 bases from V and 0 bases from J, the junction contained 6 bases not matched to a gene. This CDR3 is 16 amino acids long. Germline V gene data show CDR1 as SGHRS and CDR2 as YFSETQ. CDR3: CASSLMTSGTSYEQYF. The CDR3 DNA reads as TGCGCCAGCAGCCTGATGACTAGCGGGACCTCCTACGAGCAGTACTTC. Looking up the rest from reference TRBV5-1 and TRBJ2-7 gives the full variable domain: KAGVTQTPRYLIKTRGQQVTLSCSPISGHRSVSWYQQTPGQGLQFLFEYFSETQRNKGNFPGRFSGRQFSNSRSEMNVSTLELGDSALYLCASSLMTSGTSYEQYFGPGTRLTVT.

A single count supports this clone. The chain carries TRBV21-1 and TRBJ2-1; the table's D gene call, TRBD2, was not cross checked with the DNA. TRBV21-1 is designated a pseudogene. CDR3 length equals 14 residues. In DNA form, the CDR3 reads TGTGCCAGCAGCATACCGGCGGAGAACAATGAGCAGTTCTTC. This encodes CASSIPAENNEQFF.

This clone was counted once. This chain joins TRBV2 and TRBJ1-2, with 7 bases fitting TRBD1. The CDR3 consists of 13 residues. In germline, CDR1 is SNHLY, CDR2 FYNNEI. Trimming took 6 bases from V and 5 from J; bases not matched to a gene: 6. As DNA, the CDR3 is TGTGCCAGCAGAGCCGGGACAGAGTATGGCTACACCTTC. It specifies CASRAGTEYGYTF.

In nucleotides, the CDR3 is TGTGCCAGCTCACCAGTGCGGAGGGATGAGCAGTTCTTC. This codes for CASSPVRRDEQFF. This chain uses TRBV18 with TRBJ2-1; D is possibly TRBD2 (6 bases). This CDR3 contains 13 residues. Germline V gives CDR1 KGHSH, CDR2 LQKENI. V was pared by 2 bases and J by 8 bases, with 10 bases between.

On this clone itself: Sequence at one end of the junction differs from germline and may be a read error. The V and J genes are TRBV6-6 and TRBJ1-4; D possibly corresponds to TRBD1 (6 bases). In germline, CDR1 is MNHNY, CDR2 SVGAGI (reference sequence). The CDR3 totals 11 residues. This CDR3 reads CASSYSPGDTF. The CDR3 nucleotides are TGTGCCAGCAGTTACTCGCCGGGGGACACTTTT.

The CDR3 coding sequence is TGTGCCAGCAGTTTTTGGGCGGGAGCGGGCACAGATACGCAGTATTTT. Translation: CASSFWAGAGTDTQYF. The V and J genes are TRBV28 and TRBJ2-3; 7 nucleotides match TRBD2. V lost 3 bases to trimming and J lost 1 base; unmatched junction nucleotides: 7. Germline CDR1 and CDR2: MDHEN and SYDVKM. The CDR3 is 16 residues long.

The rearrangement uses TRBV19 and TRBJ1-2, with D perhaps matching TRBD1 (6 bases). This CDR3 contains 16 residues. V lost 3 bases and J 8 bases, leaving 22 bases between the germline ends. The V gene's germline CDR1 is LNHDA and CDR2 SQIVND (reference sequence). The CDR3 DNA reads as TGTGCCAGTAGTATTCTAAGTACCCCGGACAGAGAGGGCTACACCTTC. Amino acids: CASSILSTPDREGYTF.

This chain connects TRBV4-1 to TRBJ2-7, with TRBD1 matching 9 bases. The junction had 8 bases not matched to a gene; V was cut back by 8 bases and J by 3 bases. This CDR3 has 14 amino acids. The germline CDR1 and CDR2 sequences are MGHRA and YSYEKL. The CDR3 nucleotides read TGCGCCAGCGATGACCGGGACAGGGACTACGAGCAGTACTTC. Its protein product is CASDDRDRDYEQYF.

The CDR3 DNA sequence: TGTGCCAGTGCCAGGGACGGCCAAGAGACCCAGTACTTC. Protein: CASARDGQETQYF. The chain carries TRBV19 and TRBJ2-5; TRBD1 or TRBD2 may be the D gene (5 bases each). The CDR3 loop spans 13 amino acids. The V and J ends lost 8 bases and 1 base respectively, with 11 bases between them. In germline, CDR1 is LNHDA, CDR2 SQIVND (reference sequence).